The clone carrying this T cell receptor beta chain was detected many times. The sample belongs to a study of T-cell reconstitution after alpha-beta-depleted transplantation in children. This CDR3 has 16 residues. Trimming left V 1 base short and J 0 bases short, with 13 bases between. Per germline, CDR1 SGHRS and CDR2 YFSETQ. Preparation of the TCRbeta library used unique molecular identifiers. TCRdb recomputed calls from the PCR reads with MiXCR, one row per CDR3 protein. There are some 600,000 distinct CDR3 sequences in the sample; approximately 17% occur only once, and approximately 1% lies in the top ten.

The chain recombines TRBV5-1 with TRBJ1-1, with D tentatively TRBD1 (6 bases). The specimen was PBMCs from the stem cell graft donor, collected from the stem cell graft. This receptor was identified in a human donor who donated a stem cell graft to a child with acute myeloid leukemia. This CDR3 reads CASSLRTESMNTEAFF. The CDR3 bases are TGCGCCAGCAGCTTGAGGACAGAGTCTATGAACACTGAAGCTTTCTTT.